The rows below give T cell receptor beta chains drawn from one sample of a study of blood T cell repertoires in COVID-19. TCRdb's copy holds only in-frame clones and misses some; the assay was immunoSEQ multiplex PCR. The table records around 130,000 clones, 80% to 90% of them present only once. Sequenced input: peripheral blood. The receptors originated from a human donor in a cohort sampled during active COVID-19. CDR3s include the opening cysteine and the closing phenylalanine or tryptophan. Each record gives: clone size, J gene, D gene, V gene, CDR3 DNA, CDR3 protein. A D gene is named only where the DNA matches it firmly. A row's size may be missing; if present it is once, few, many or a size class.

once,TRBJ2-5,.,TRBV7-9,TGTGCCAGCAGCCGTGGATGGGTAGTACAGGGACGATGGGAGACCCAGTACTTC,CASSRGWVVQGRWETQYF
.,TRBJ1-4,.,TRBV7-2,TGTGCCAGCAGCTCACCCCCGAGTCGCCTGTTTTTT,CASSSPPSRLFF
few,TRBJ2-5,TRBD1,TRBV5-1,TGCGCCAGCAGCCCCGGGACAGGGGATAAAGAGACCCAGTACTTC,CASSPGTGDKETQYF
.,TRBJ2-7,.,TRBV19,TGTGCCAGTAGTGCGAGGGTGGGGTACGAGCAGTACTTC,CASSARVGYEQYF
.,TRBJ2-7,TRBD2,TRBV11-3,TGTGCCAGCAGCCGGACTAGCTCTTCCGAGCAGTACTTC,CASSRTSSSEQYF
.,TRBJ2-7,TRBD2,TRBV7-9,TGTGCCAGCAGCGCGGGGGGGGACGAGCAGTACTTC,CASSAGGDEQYF
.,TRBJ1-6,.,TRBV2,TGTGCCAGCAGGAATTCACAGGGTAGGGAGTCACCCCTCCACTTT,CASRNSQGRESPLHF
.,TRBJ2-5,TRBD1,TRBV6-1,TGTGCCAGCAGTGACAGGGGGCGGGGTTACCAAGAGACCCAGTACTTC,CASSDRGRGYQETQYF
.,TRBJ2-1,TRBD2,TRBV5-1,TGCGCCAGCAGCGGGAGGGACCGAATGGATGAGCAGTTCTTC,CASSGRDRMDEQFF
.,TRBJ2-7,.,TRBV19,TGTGCCAGTAGTATATCACAGGTCCCCTACGAGCAGTACTTC,CASSISQVPYEQYF
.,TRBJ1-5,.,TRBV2,TGTGCCAGCAGTGCCCTAGACAGTCTGGGACCCCAGCATTTT,CASSALDSLGPQHF
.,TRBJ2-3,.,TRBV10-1,TGCGCCAGCAGTGACTCGCGGGGCGACACAGATACGCAGTATTTT,CASSDSRGDTDTQYF
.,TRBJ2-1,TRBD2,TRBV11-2,TGTGCCAGCAGCTTAGGACTAGCGGGGGGATCCTACAATGAGCAGTTCTTC,CASSLGLAGGSYNEQFF
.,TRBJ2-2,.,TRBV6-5,TGTGCCAGCAGTTCTCAGCCTCGGGGAACCGGGGAGCTGTTTTTT,CASSSQPRGTGELFF
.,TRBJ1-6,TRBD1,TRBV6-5,TGTGCCAGCAGTTACTGGGGACAGTTCTTTTCACCCCTCCACTTT,CASSYWGQFFSPLHF
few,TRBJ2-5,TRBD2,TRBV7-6,TGTGCCAGCAACCAACCCCTGGTAGCGGGGGTCATCCAAGAGACCCAGTACTTC,CASNQPLVAGVIQETQYF
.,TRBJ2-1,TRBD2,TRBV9,TGTGCCAGCAGCTTCAGGGAGGGGCCTTCCTACAATGAGCAGTTCTTC,CASSFREGPSYNEQFF
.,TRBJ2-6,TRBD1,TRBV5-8,TGTGCCAGCAGCTCACCATTGACAGGGACCGTCGGGGCCAACGTCCTGACTTTC,CASSSPLTGTVGANVLTF
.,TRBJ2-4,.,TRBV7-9,TGTGCCAGCAGCTCAAGGGACATTGACATTCAGTACTTC,CASSSRDIDIQYF
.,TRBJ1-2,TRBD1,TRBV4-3,TGCGCCAGCAGCCAAGAGGACAGGGGGCTGGGCTACACCTTC,CASSQEDRGLGYTF
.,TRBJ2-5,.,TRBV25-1,TGTGCCAGCAGTTCACTAAAGACAGGCGGTGGAGAGACCCAGTACTTC,CASSSLKTGGGETQYF
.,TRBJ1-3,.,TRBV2,TGTGCCAGCAGGCAGGGTCTAGGAAACACCATATATTTT,CASRQGLGNTIYF
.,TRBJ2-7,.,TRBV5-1,TGCGCCAGCAGCTTGGAGGGACACACCTACGAGCAGTACTTC,CASSLEGHTYEQYF
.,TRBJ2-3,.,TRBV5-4,TGTGCCAGCAGCTTACGGTCAGATACGCAGTATTTT,CASSLRSDTQYF
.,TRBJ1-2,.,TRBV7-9,TGTGCCATCTTGGGGGGGTTAAGTCAATATGGCTACACCTTC,CAILGGLSQYGYTF
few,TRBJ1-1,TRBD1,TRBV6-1,TGTGCCAGCAGTGAAGGCAGGGGGCTTAATGAAGCTTTCTTT,CASSEGRGLNEAFF
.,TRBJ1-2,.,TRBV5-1,TGCGCCAGCAGCTTGGATCCGGGGGGGTATGGCTACACCTTC,CASSLDPGGYGYTF